This T cell receptor beta chain came from a study of cytomegalovirus exposure and HLA in healthy donors. The wider study: Unique TCRs from HLA-typed donors, about 85 million of them, were held in an early data release. Around 83% of 350 to 400 genotyped donors fell in the Caucasian-associated ancestry cluster.

On this clone: Its antigen remains unidentified. Other DNA sequences of this sample code for an identical CDR3.

Primers: 60 Vbeta forward and 13 Jbeta reverse. Profiling relied on immunoSEQ multiplex PCR, and the TCRdb table lists in-frame clones only, not all of them. The data show 160,000 or so clones, roughly three quarters seen once. Findings of the study overall: The productive fraction for most TCR beta V segments was about 90% or about 30% in an earlier analysis. Among TCR beta chains, those listed as cytomegalovirus-associated numbered 164.

The sequenced sample was PBMCs. The TCR originated in a man younger than 35 in good health and CMV-seropositive.

CDR3 bases: TGTGCCAGCAGAGGGGACAGGGGCTATGGCTACACCTTC. Encoded protein: CASRGDRGYGYTF. The gene calls are TRBV2 and TRBJ1-2; 10 positions agree with TRBD1. Germline trimming cut 6 bases from V and 4 bases from J; bases unmatched to any gene: 2. The CDR3 contains 13 residues. CDR1 SNHLY and CDR2 FYNNEI come from the germline V gene.